The clone carrying this T cell receptor (beta chain) was seen more than once but under ten times. The antigen is unknown. Cell sorting via CD45RO/CCR7/CD25/CD127/CD95/CD27 was performed to obtain CD4+ naive, central memory, regulatory and stem cell-like memory cells. These data originate in a study of beta chain features in type 1 diabetes. Study-wide results and caveats: Naive, central memory and Treg TCRB repertoires seemed to resemble each other more closely in patients than they did in healthy donors. Lower insertion and higher deletion counts appeared at VDJ junctions in type 1 diabetes patients. Shortening of TCRB CDR3s, moderate but significant, appeared in all four CD4+ subsets of Type 1 diabetes patients.

Expressed TCRB transcripts were sequenced because the entire RNA isolate underwent reverse transcription. Data came from immunoSEQ multiplex PCR; TCRdb stores just in-frame clones and leaves some out. The top ten hold approximately 0.02% of the sample, which has hundreds of thousands of clones, about an eighth seen once. The CDR3 has 12 residues. Trimming shortened V by 2 bases and J by 13 bases, and 9 bases separated the two germline ends. Germline CDR1 and CDR2: KGHSH and LQKENI. V gene TRBV18 combines with J gene TRBJ1-6, with D perhaps matching TRBD1 (6 bases). The sequence was collected from a man aged 18 to 30 with type 1 diabetes. Sample: naive CD4+ T cells from blood. CDR3 protein: CASSPGGPPLHF. In nucleotides, the CDR3 is TGTGCCAGCTCACCAGGGGGGCCGCCCCTCCACTTT. Variable domain in full (rest from reference TRBV18 and TRBJ1-6): NAGVMQNPRHLVRRRGQEARLRCSPMKGHSHVYWYRQLPEEGLKFMVYLQKENIIDESGMPKERFSAEFPKEGPSILRIQQVVRGDSAAYFCASSPGGPPLHFGNGTRLTVT.